Below, 19 T cell receptor beta chains from the same sample are listed, as sequenced in a study of blood T cell repertoires in COVID-19. TCRdb's copy holds only in-frame clones and misses some; the assay was immunoSEQ multiplex PCR. The sample lists fewer than 400,000 clones; approximately 85% were seen once. Sequenced material: PBMCs or T cells enriched from blood (not recorded which). The origin of the receptors is a man aged 25-45 years who had recovered from COVID-19.

Notes on this clone: Other nucleotide sequences in the sample specify the same CDR3. This rearrangement joins TRBV9 to TRBJ2-5, with a possible D match to TRBD2 (5 bases). The germline V gene encodes CDR1 SGDLS and CDR2 YYNGEE. Trimming took off 0 bases at V and 3 bases at J, with 6 bases between the two ends. The CDR3 consists of 13 residues. The CDR3 protein is CASSVGAEETQYF. The CDR3 nucleotides are TGTGCCAGCAGCGTAGGAGCGGAAGAGACCCAGTACTTC.

This chain links TRBV12-3 or TRBV12-4 with TRBJ1-2; D uncertain. The CDR3 covers 12 residues. Deletions cut 5 bases from V and 4 bases from J, with 8 bases between. The CDR3 coding sequence is TGTGCCAGCAGTGCCCCGGGCTATGGCTACACCTTC. Protein product: CASSAPGYGYTF.

The V and J genes are TRBV27 and TRBJ2-1; D uncertain. Germline-derived CDR1 and CDR2 are MNHEY and SMNVEV (reference sequence). The CDR3 is 15 residues long. The germline V and J ends were trimmed by 4 bases and 0 bases, with 10 bases remaining between them. Here the CDR3 reads CASSSDRSSYNEQFF. The CDR3 nucleotides read TGTGCCAGCAGTTCCGACCGGAGCTCCTACAATGAGCAGTTCTTC.

V and J are TRBV4-3 and TRBJ2-7; perhaps TRBD1 as D (5 bases). The CDR3 is made up of 15 amino acids. V was shortened by 0 bases and J by 0 bases, with 9 bases between the two germline ends. CDR1 is LGHNA, CDR2 YSLEER, per germline. The CDR3 spells CASSQDRRASYEQYF. The CDR3 DNA follows: TGCGCCAGCAGCCAAGATCGCAGGGCCTCCTACGAGCAGTACTTC.

This clone was seen more than once but under ten times. The chain is built from TRBV5-4 and TRBJ2-7; 9 bases align to TRBD1. The germline V gene encodes CDR1 SGHNT and CDR2 YYREEE (reference sequence). The length of the CDR3 is 15 residues. The J segment lost 7 bases and the V segment lost 2 bases, leaving 10 bases of the junction unmatched. DNA for the CDR3: TGTGCCAGCAGCTTTCCGGGACAGGGTGGGACGGAGCAGTACTTC. This translates into CASSFPGQGGTEQYF. Based on the CDR3 plus reference TRBV5-4 and TRBJ2-7, the full variable domain is ETGVTQSPTHLIKTRGQQVTLRCSSQSGHNTVSWYQQALGQGPQFIFQYYREEENGRGNFPPRFSGLQFPNYSSELNVNALELDDSALYLCASSFPGQGGTEQYFGPGTRLTVT.

This clone appeared a few times. The chain recombines TRBV4-1 with TRBJ1-2, with 9 bases matching TRBD1. V lost 1 base, J lost 2 bases, and 2 bases stayed unmatched. Germline lookup yields CDR1 MGHRA and CDR2 YSYEKL. The CDR3 sequence is 15 residues long. The CDR3 nucleotides read TGCGCCAGCAGCCAAGGGGACAGGGTGAACTATGGCTACACCTTC. This codes for CASSQGDRVNYGYTF.

The rearrangement uses TRBV7-9 and TRBJ1-2; 8 bases map to TRBD1. Germline loops: CDR1 SEHNR, CDR2 FQNEAQ (reference sequence). This CDR3 has 15 amino acids. V shed 5 bases, J shed 6 bases, and the junction held 11 bases outside the gene matches. The CDR3 sequence: CASSQLRGPRDGYTF. CDR3 sequence (DNA): TGTGCCAGCAGCCAGCTCAGGGGGCCCCGTGATGGCTACACCTTC.

The rearrangement uses TRBV11-2 and TRBJ1-1; D might be TRBD1 (5 bases). Trimming took off 4 bases at V and 6 bases at J, with 18 bases between the two ends. Germline V lookup: CDR1 SGHAT, CDR2 FQNNGV. The length of the CDR3 is 15 residues. In nucleotides, the CDR3 is TGTGCCAGCAGCTCAGGGACGTCGGGGGTGGCTGAAGCTTTCTTT. It codes for CASSSGTSGVAEAFF.

The V gene is TRBV5-8, the J gene TRBJ1-1, with D unclear. The CDR3 consists of 13 residues. Trimming shortened V by 1 base and J by 1 base, and 5 bases separated the two germline ends. CDR1 SGHTS and CDR2 YDEGEE come from the germline V gene. The CDR3 loop is CASSLTPNTEAFF. Here the CDR3 DNA reads TGTGCCAGCAGCTTGACACCGAACACTGAAGCTTTCTTT.

V and J are TRBV19 and TRBJ1-3; weak D call: TRBD1 (6 bases). CDR3 length equals 17 residues. Looked up from germline, CDR1 is LNHDA and CDR2 is SQIVND (reference sequence). With 5 bases removed from V and 0 bases from J, the gap between germline ends came to 17 bases. CDR3 nucleotides: TGTGCCAGTAGTCCTCTTCTAGACAGGCTCTCTGGAAACACCATATATTTT. Amino acid sequence: CASSPLLDRLSGNTIYF.

The chain combines TRBV5-5 with TRBJ2-7; a weak D match, TRBD1 (6 bases). This CDR3 is 12 amino acids long. V dropped 4 bases and J dropped 3 bases, with 8 bases sitting between them. Germline lookup yields CDR1 SGHKS and CDR2 YYEKEE (reference sequence). For the CDR3, the DNA is TGTGCCAGCAGCCCGGACAGCTACGAGCAGTACTTC. This gives the protein CASSPDSYEQYF. Based on the CDR3 plus reference TRBV5-5 and TRBJ2-7, the full variable domain is DAGVTQSPTHLIKTRGQQVTLRCSPISGHKSVSWYQQVLGQGPQFIFQYYEKEERGRGNFPDRFSARQFPNYSSELNVNALLLGDSALYLCASSPDSYEQYFGPGTRLTVT.

The J gene is TRBJ2-5, the V gene TRBV18, with D perhaps matching TRBD1 (5 bases). In germline, CDR1 is KGHSH, CDR2 LQKENI. This CDR3 has 14 amino acids. The V end lost 3 bases, the J end lost 5 bases, and 13 bases lay between the germline ends. Here the CDR3 DNA reads TGTGCCAGCTCACCGGGGCAGTCCGGGGAGACCCAGTACTTC. Translation: CASSPGQSGETQYF.

The rearrangement joins TRBV5-4 to TRBJ2-3, with 14 bases aligning to TRBD2. This CDR3 region has 18 residues. V was pared by 3 bases and J by 2 bases, with 8 bases of the junction left unmatched. Germline CDR1 is SGHNT and CDR2 is YYREEE (reference sequence). The DNA for the CDR3 is TGTGCCAGCAGCTCGACTAGCGGGGGGGATTATAACACAGATACGCAGTATTTT. Translated, it gives CASSSTSGGDYNTDTQYF.

The V and J genes are TRBV5-1 and TRBJ1-2; no clear D gene. The V end lost 0 bases, the J end lost 1 base, and 10 bases lay between the germline ends. Per the germline V gene, CDR1 is SGHRS and CDR2 is YFSETQ. The CDR3 totals 15 residues. The CDR3 DNA is TGCGCCAGCAGCTTGGCCGGAGGGAGTAACTATGGCTACACCTTC. Protein sequence: CASSLAGGSNYGYTF.

In nucleotides, the CDR3 is TGTGCCACCAGCAGAGCGGGGTACAATGAGCAGTTCTTC. This translates into CATSRAGYNEQFF. The chain links TRBV15 to TRBJ2-1, with D perhaps TRBD2 (5 bases). The CDR3 sequence is 13 residues long. Germline V gene lookup returns CDR1 LNHNV and CDR2 YYDKDF (reference sequence). V dropped 1 base and J dropped 4 bases, with 5 bases sitting between them. Full variable domain (rest looked up from reference TRBV15 and TRBJ2-1): DAMVIQNPRYQVTQFGKPVTLSCSQTLNHNVMYWYQQKSSQAPKLLFHYYDKDFNNEADTPDNFQSRRPNTSFCFLDIRSPGLGDTAMYLCATSRAGYNEQFFGPGTRLTVL.

The chain uses TRBV9 and TRBJ2-3; the D is unclear. The CDR3 extends over 14 amino acids. The V and J ends lost 4 bases and 1 base respectively, with 10 bases between them. The germline CDR1 and CDR2 sequences are SGDLS and YYNGEE. The DNA of the CDR3 is TGTGCCAGCAGCCGCCTTACGGGCACAGATACGCAGTATTTT. Amino acids: CASSRLTGTDTQYF.

The chain links TRBV7-9 to TRBJ1-1, with 9 bases lining up with TRBD1. V lost 5 bases, J lost 7 bases, and 11 bases stayed unmatched. Germline V gives CDR1 SEHNR, CDR2 FQNEAQ (reference sequence). This CDR3 contains 15 residues. DNA for the CDR3: TGTGCCAGCAGCGCTCCGGGACAGGGAGTTGATGAAGCTTTCTTT. Protein product: CASSAPGQGVDEAFF.

The rearrangement joins TRBV6-5 to TRBJ2-1, with 12 bases lining up with TRBD2. In germline, CDR1 is MNHEY, CDR2 SVGAGI. The CDR3 consists of 16 residues. The V and J ends lost 0 bases and 10 bases, in that order; junction bases with no gene match: 7. The CDR3 DNA reads TGTGCCAGCAGTTACTCTTGGACTAGCGGGGATCGAGAGCAGTTCTTC. This translates into CASSYSWTSGDREQFF.

The J gene is TRBJ1-3, the V gene TRBV6-5; 7 nucleotides line up with TRBD1. The germline V gene encodes CDR1 MNHEY and CDR2 SVGAGI. This CDR3 has 13 residues. Trimming cost V 5 bases and J 4 bases; bases outside gene matches: 2. The DNA of the CDR3 is TGTGCCAGCAGTAGACAGGGAGGAAACACCATATATTTT. Protein sequence: CASSRQGGNTIYF.